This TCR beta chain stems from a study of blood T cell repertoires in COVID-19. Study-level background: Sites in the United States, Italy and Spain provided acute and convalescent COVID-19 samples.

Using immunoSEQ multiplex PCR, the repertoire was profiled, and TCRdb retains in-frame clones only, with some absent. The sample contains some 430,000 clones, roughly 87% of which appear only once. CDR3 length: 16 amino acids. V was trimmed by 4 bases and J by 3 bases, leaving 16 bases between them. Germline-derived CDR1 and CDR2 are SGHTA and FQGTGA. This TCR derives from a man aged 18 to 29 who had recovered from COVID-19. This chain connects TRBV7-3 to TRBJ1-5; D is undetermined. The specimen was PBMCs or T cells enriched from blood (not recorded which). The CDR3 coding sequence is TGTGCCAGCAGCTCCCTCCCCGGCGGGTCCAATCAGCCCCAGCATTTT. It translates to CASSSLPGGSNQPQHF.